This T cell receptor (beta chain) was recovered during a study of cytomegalovirus exposure and HLA in healthy donors. Study at large: In a previous analysis, 117 million unique TCR beta sequences were found from 150 million to 200 million T cells. Study observations and caveats: Of the V segments, some could not be distinguished, including TRBV6-2 and TRBV6-3, and were excluded. For TCR beta chains, V- and J-gene trimming was later linked to a missense DCLRE1C variant.

Details on this clone: Its matching antigen is unknown.

Amplification used 60 Vbeta primers and 13 Jbeta primers. Assay used: immunoSEQ multiplex PCR; TCRdb lists only in-frame clones, some missing. The sample gives 150,000 to 200,000 clones, 68% of which show up once; about 3% is in the top ten. There are 15 residues in the CDR3. V was cut by 4 bases and J by 4 bases, with 14 bases left in between. Looked up from germline, CDR1 is KGHSH and CDR2 is LQKENI. The TCR originated in a middle-aged woman in good health and CMV-seropositive. This rearrangement joins TRBV18 to TRBJ1-5, with D maybe TRBD1 (5 bases). Sequences were obtained from PBMCs. The CDR3 loop reads CASSLDQGFNQPQHF. As DNA, the CDR3 is TGTGCCAGCTCACTAGACCAGGGTTTTAATCAGCCCCAGCATTTT. The full variable domain, completed using reference TRBV18 and TRBJ1-5, is NAGVMQNPRHLVRRRGQEARLRCSPMKGHSHVYWYRQLPEEGLKFMVYLQKENIIDESGMPKERFSAEFPKEGPSILRIQQVVRGDSAAYFCASSLDQGFNQPQHFGDGTRLSIL.